A selection of T cell receptor beta chains follows, all from one sample in a study of early T cells in non-severe SARS-CoV-2 infection. TCRdb re-derived calls from the 5' RACE reads in MiXCR, one entry per CDR3 protein. This sample carries more than 90,000 distinct CDR3 sequences, more than 9.5% of them seen once, and the ten largest clones take 4% to 5.5%. What was sequenced was whole blood. These receptors were obtained from an adult who was a healthcare worker with PCR-confirmed SARS-CoV-2 infection or an uninfected control (not recorded which). Each CDR3 is given without its conserved first and last residue. For some rows the clone size is stated as once, few or many, or as a class when expanded; others skip it.

- | TRBV20-1 | SASLRAGGTDTQY
- | TRBV20-1 | SAINSGSHSYEQY
- | TRBV29-1 | SVQGPTPF
- | TRBV24-1 | ATSEGQGKNTEAF
many | TRBV19 | ASRKTGSTGELF
- | TRBV9 | ASSVGGAVSRYTEAF
many | TRBV29-1 | SVVAGGTTKNIQY
few | TRBV7-6 | ASSLSAGVYGYT
- | TRBV20-1 | SASRTGELF
few | TRBV7-9 | ASSSGQGAF
many | TRBV6-2/TRBV6-3 | ASREDRINTGELF
few | TRBV7-9 | ASSSTSSGSLQF
once | TRBV9 | DSSVVDRSYEQY
few | TRBV28 | ASSFSTGARFWWQF
- | TRBV29-1 | SVERSS
few | TRBV7-8 | ASSLGQGPVEQY
many | TRBV6-5 | ASSNPGNEQF
few | TRBV6-6 | ASTFDSYYGYT
many | TRBV18 | ASFMAGKASYEQY
few | TRBV11-2 | ASSPRQDPMNTEAF
many | TRBV28 | ASSLRSLPPGAF
many | TRBV6-6 | ASSQDSQETQY
many | TRBV29-1 | SVTGQNEKLF
few | TRBV6-1 | ASSGRQGLQDTGELF
few | TRBV29-1 | SVGQDSYEQY
- | TRBV30 | AWSGQGVSSTDTQY
few | TRBV5-4 | ASSYNLGTGDFYEQY
once | TRBV6-6 | ASSFSSGTDYGYT
many | TRBV10-3 | AISSGTGAYNEQF
many | TRBV12-2 | ASRYDRENTEAF